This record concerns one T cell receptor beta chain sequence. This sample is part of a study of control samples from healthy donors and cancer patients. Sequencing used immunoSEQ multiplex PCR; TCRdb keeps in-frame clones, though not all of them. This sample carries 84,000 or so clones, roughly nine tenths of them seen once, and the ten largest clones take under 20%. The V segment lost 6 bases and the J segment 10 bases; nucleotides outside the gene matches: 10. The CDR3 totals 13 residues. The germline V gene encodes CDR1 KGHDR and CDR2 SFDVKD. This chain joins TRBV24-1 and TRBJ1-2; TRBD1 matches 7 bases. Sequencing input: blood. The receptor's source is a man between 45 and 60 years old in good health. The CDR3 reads CATSRRTGGDYTF. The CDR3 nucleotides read TGTGCCACCAGTCGGAGGACAGGAGGGGACTACACCTTC.